The T cell receptor (beta chain) under discussion was sequenced for a study of CXCR3-negative and CXCR3-positive naive CD8 T cells. Findings and limits, study-wide: TCR interaction strength was inferred from TRB CDR3 physicochemistry, as CD5 matched across naive subsets. Memory cells showed distinct TRBV-TRBJ patterns, while the two naive subsets matched.

Germline V gene sequence: CDR1 LNHDA, CDR2 SQIVND (reference sequence). The CDR3 runs 16 residues. Per CD8+ T cell subset, triplicate sorts of 330,000 or so cells each were done. Notes on this clonotype: Its antigen is not identified.

Libraries were UMI-labeled 5' RACE TRB cDNA. One entry per CDR3 protein, without DNA, is what TCRdb gives after re-calling the 5' RACE reads. This table lists tens of thousands of distinct CDR3 sequences. This TCR was recovered from a human donor in good health. Some clones in this sample may be carry-over from other donors' samples. This chain links TRBV19 with TRBJ2-4; TCRdb's D gene call, TRBD2, goes unchecked for lack of DNA. Sequenced input: memory CD8+ T cells from blood. The CDR3 sequence: CASSSGTSGITSIQYF.